Included here is one TCR beta chain sequence, with context. Antigen unknown. The data derive from a study of cytomegalovirus exposure and HLA in healthy donors. Study as a whole: Falling in the Caucasian-associated ancestry cluster were 80% to 85% of approximately 410 genotyped donors. Overall study results and limits: It was assumed in the presence/absence analyses that sequencing depth was roughly uniform across donors. Using a false discovery rate of 0.05, a later analysis showed that approximately 17,000 TCR beta sequences were associated with HLA alleles.

The length of the CDR3 is 14 residues. Germline lookup yields CDR1 MNHNY and CDR2 SVGAGI (reference sequence). V lost 2 bases, J lost 7 bases, and 12 bases lay in between. A multiplex PCR was run with 60 Vbeta primers and 13 Jbeta primers. Some clones are missing from TCRdb's copy, which holds only in-frame ones; the method was immunoSEQ multiplex PCR. The sample comprises about 210,000 clones, roughly 82% of which are singletons, and 5.5% to 7.5% rests with the top ten. The receptor comes from a middle-aged man in good health and CMV-seropositive. The chain is built from TRBV6-6 and TRBJ2-1; possibly TRBD1 for D (5 bases). Sequenced: PBMCs. This CDR3 is CASSYAFRENEQFF. CDR3 nucleotides: TGTGCCAGCAGTTACGCCTTCAGGGAAAATGAGCAGTTCTTC.